This T cell receptor (beta chain) was captured in a study of early T cells in non-severe SARS-CoV-2 infection. About the study: Alpha and beta chains were unpaired, from unsorted whole-blood bulk RNA.

Study-wide results and caveats: Comparison of clonotypes with VDJdb favored anti-spike CD8 responses while missing private and CD4 specificities.

In this sample, this clonotype turned up many times. The antigen is unknown. In the library, individual cDNA molecules carried attached unique molecular identifiers. TCRdb ran MiXCR on the 5' RACE reads and lists one entry per CDR3 protein. Found here are more than 65,000 distinct CDR3 sequences, about 13% of them singletons; the top ten hold about 1.1%. CDR1 and CDR2 from the germline V gene are MDHEN and SYDVKM. The V gene lost 2 bases and the J gene lost 1 base, with 8 bases spanning the gap. The CDR3 is 14 residues long. This TCR came from an adult who was a healthcare worker with PCR-confirmed SARS-CoV-2 infection or an uninfected control (not recorded which). The chain combines TRBV28 with TRBJ1-1; D uncertain. Sample: whole blood. This CDR3 reads CASSLTRENTEAFF. Here the CDR3 DNA reads TGTGCCAGCAGTTTAACCAGAGAGAACACTGAAGCTTTCTTT.